This T cell receptor (beta chain) was sequenced for a study of identical twins. Findings and caveats of the study: Where out-of-frame alpha sequences were twin-shared, they showed excess low generation probability. While abundant cord blood beta clonotypes carried fewer insertions, memory repertoires showed no such pattern. Beta out-of-frame sequences showed weaker excess twin sharing.

V shed 4 bases and J shed 6 bases, with 10 bases lying between them. CDR1 SGHDN and CDR2 FVKESK come from the germline V gene. This CDR3 contains 13 residues. For this clonotype: Its matching antigen is unknown.

TCRdb re-derived calls from the 5' RACE reads in MiXCR, one entry per CDR3 protein. The sample carries 220,000 or so distinct CDR3 sequences, 5.5% to 8% recorded once. This sample also belongs to another study, concerning yellow fever vaccine responses in identical twins.

Sequencing used memory (CD45RO+) T cells sorted from blood. The clonotype was recovered from a woman under 30 in good health. V usage is TRBV14 and J usage is TRBJ2-1, with unresolved D. The CDR3 is CASSRQPLNEQFF. CDR3 nucleotides: TGTGCCAGCAGCCGGCAACCACTCAATGAGCAGTTCTTC.